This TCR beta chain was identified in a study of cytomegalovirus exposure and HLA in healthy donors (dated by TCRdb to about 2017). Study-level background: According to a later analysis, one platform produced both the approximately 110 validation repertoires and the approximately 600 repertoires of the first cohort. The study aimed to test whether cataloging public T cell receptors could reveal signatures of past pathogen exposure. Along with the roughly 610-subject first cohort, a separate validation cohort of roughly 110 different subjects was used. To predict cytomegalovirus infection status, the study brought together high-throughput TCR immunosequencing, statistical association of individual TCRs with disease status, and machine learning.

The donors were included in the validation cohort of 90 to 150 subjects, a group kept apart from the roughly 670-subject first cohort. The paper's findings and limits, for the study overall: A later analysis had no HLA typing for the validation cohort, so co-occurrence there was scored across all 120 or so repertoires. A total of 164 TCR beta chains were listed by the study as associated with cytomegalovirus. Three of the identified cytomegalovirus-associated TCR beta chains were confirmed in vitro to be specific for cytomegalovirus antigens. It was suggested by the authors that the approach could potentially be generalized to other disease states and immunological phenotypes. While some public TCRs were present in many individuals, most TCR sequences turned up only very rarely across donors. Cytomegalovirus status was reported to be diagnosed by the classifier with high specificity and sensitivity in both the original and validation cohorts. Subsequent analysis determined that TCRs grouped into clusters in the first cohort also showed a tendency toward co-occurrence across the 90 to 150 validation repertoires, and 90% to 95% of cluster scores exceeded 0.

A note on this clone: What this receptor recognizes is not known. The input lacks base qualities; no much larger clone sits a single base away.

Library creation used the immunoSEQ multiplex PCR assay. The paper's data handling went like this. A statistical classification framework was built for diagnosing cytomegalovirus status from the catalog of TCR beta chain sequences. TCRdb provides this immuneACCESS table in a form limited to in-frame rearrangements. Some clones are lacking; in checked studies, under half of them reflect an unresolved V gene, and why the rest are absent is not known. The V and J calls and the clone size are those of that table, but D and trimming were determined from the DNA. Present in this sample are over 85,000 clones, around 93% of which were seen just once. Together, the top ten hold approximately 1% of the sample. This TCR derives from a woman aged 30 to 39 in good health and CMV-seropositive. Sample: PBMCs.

The sequenced DNA is TGTGCCAGCAGCCCGGGACAGGGGAGTCGTCAGCCCCAGCATTTT. This is translated as CASSPGQGSRQPQHF. Recombination joined TRBV11-2 with TRBJ1-5; 10 bases in the junction line up with TRBD1. The germline V gene specifies SGHAT as CDR1 and FQNNGV as CDR2. V lost 5 bases and J lost 6 bases, and the count of bases not matched to a germline gene is 7. Including the terminal cysteine and phenylalanine, the CDR3 comprises 15 residues. Only the CDR3 DNA is retained, 45 bases long and in frame from the first base.